This TCR beta chain came from a study of metastatic and nonmetastatic thyroid tumors. Study details: Thyroid patients, malignant and benign, had repertoires compared across blood and tumor or nodule tissue.

Not a single patient had been given any form of treatment at any point before undergoing thyroid surgery. In the original analysis: Researchers built a distant-metastasis classifier for papillary thyroid cancer that drew on CDR3 differences across clinicopathological groups. TCRdb re-called clones via MiXCR from the PCR reads. TCRdb's processing, not the authors', yielded these V and J calls. The sample yields tens of thousands of clones, over 9.5% seen once. This clone was observed at least ten times. No antigen is known for it. Trimming took 4 bases from V and 7 from J; bases not matched to a gene: 4. Germline values: CDR1 SGHRS, CDR2 YFSETQ. The CDR3 has 12 amino acids. The study, taken as a whole, reports: Within blood and tumor, benign nodules reportedly had significantly lower TCR beta diversity than malignant thyroid tumors did.

The sequencing input was blood. The V call is TRBV5-1, the J call TRBJ1-1; 7 bases line up with TRBD1. The receptor's source is a female donor with papillary thyroid cancer or a benign thyroid nodule (not recorded which). Some clones in this sample may be carry-over from other donors' samples. The DNA of the CDR3 is TGCGCCAGCAGCACTGGACAGGATGAAGCTTTCTTT. This translates into CASSTGQDEAFF.